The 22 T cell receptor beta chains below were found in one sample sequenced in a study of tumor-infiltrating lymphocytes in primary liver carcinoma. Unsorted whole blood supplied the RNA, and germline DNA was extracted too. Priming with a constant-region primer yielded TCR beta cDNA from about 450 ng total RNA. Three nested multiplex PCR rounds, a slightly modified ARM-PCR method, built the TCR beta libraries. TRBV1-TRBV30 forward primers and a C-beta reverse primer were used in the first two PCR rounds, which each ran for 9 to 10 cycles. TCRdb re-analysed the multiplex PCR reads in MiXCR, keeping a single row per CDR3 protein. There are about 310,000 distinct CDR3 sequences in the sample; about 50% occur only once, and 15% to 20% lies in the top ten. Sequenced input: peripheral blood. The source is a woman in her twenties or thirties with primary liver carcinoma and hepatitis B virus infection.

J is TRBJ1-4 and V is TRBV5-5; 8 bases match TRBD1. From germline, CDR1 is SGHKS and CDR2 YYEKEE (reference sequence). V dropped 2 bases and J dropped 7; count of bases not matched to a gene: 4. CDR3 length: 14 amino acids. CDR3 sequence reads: CASSFPGGVEKLFF. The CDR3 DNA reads TGTGCCAGCAGCTTTCCAGGGGGCGTTGAAAAACTGTTTTTT.

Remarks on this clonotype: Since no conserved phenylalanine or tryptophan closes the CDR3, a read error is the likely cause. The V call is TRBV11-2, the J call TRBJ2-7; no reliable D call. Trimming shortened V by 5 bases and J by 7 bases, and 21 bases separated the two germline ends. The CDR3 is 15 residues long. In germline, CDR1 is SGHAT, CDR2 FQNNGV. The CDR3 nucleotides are TGTGCCAGCAGCCAGACGATGGCGTGTGATTGGGAGCAGTACCTC. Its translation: CASSQTMACDWEQYL.

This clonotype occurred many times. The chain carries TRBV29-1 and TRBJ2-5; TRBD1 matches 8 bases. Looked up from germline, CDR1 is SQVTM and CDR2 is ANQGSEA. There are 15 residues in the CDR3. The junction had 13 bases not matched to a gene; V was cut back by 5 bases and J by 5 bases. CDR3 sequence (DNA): TGCAGCGTTCAAATGTCCCGGACAGGGAGGGAGACCCAGTACTTC. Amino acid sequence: CSVQMSRTGRETQYF.

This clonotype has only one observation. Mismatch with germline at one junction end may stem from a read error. DNA of the CDR3: TGTGCCAGTAGTTACCCCCGACAGGCAAATCAGCCCCAGCATTTT. Amino acids: CASSYPRQANQPQHF. V is TRBV6-5 and J is TRBJ1-5; possibly TRBD1 for D (6 bases). The CDR3 runs to 15 residues. Germline V lookup: CDR1 MNHEY, CDR2 SVGAGI.

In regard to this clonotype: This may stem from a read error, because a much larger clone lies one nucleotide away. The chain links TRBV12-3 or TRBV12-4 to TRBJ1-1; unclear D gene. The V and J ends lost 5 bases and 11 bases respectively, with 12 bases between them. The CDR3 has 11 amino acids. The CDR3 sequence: CASSPDIGAFF. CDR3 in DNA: TGTGCCAGCAGTCCAGACATAGGGGCTTTCTTT.

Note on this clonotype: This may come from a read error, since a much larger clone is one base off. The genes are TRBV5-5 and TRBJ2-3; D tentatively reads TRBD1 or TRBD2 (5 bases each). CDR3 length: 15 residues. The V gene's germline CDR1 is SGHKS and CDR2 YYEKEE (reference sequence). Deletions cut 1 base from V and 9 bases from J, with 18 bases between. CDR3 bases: TGTGCCAGCAGCTTGTGGGACGCAGTCGGAGAGACGCAGTATTTT. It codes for CASSLWDAVGETQYF.

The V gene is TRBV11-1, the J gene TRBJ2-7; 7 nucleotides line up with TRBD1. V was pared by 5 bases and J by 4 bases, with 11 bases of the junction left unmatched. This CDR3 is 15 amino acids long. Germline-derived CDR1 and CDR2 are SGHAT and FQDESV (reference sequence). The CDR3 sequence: CASSPRQGTAYEQYF. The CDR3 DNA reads TGTGCCAGCAGCCCCCGACAGGGAACGGCGTACGAGCAGTACTTC. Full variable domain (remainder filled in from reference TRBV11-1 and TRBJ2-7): EAEVAQSPRYKITEKSQAVAFWCDPISGHATLYWYRQILGQGPELLVQFQDESVVDDSQLPKDRFSAERLKGVDSTLKIQPAELGDSAMYLCASSPRQGTAYEQYFGPGTRLTVT.

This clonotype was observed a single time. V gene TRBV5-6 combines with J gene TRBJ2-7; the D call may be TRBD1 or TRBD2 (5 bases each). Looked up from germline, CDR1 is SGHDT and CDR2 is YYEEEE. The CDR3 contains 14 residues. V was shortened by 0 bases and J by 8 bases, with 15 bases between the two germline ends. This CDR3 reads CASSLVGTHGKQYF. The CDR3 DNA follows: TGTGCCAGCAGCTTGGTCGGGACCCATGGCAAGCAGTACTTC.

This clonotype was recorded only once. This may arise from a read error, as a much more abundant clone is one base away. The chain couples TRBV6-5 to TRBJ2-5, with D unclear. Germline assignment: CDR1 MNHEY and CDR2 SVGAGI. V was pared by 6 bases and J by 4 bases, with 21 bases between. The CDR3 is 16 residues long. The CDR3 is CASSRSPRTGLETQYF. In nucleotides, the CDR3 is TGTGCCAGCAGCCGATCCCCCCGGACGGGCCTAGAGACCCAGTACTTC.

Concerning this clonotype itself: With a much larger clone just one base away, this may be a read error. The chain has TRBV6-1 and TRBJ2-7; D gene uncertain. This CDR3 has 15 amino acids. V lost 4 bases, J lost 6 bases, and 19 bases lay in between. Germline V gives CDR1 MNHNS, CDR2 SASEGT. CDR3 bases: TGTGCCAGCAGTGTCCTAATGATAGGTGACCTCGAGCAGTACTTC. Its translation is CASSVLMIGDLEQYF.

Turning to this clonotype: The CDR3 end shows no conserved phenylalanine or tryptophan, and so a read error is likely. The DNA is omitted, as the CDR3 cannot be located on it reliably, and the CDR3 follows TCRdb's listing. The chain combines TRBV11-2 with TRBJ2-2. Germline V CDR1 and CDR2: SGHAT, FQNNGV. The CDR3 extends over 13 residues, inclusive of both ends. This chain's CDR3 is CASSFGFTGEPFL.

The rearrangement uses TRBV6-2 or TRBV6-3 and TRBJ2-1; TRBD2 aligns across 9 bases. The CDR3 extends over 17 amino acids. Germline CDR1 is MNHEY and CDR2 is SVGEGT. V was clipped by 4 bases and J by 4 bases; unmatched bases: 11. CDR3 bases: TGTGCCAGCAGTTGGCGACTAGCGGTCGGGGGGTACAATGAGCAGTTCTTC. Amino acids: CASSWRLAVGGYNEQFF.

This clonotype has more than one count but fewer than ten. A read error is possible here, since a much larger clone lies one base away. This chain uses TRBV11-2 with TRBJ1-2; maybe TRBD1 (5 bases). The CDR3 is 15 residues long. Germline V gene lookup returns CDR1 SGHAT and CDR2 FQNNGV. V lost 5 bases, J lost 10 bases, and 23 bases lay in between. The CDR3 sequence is CASSPPPGARPDYTF. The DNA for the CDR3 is TGTGCCAGCAGCCCTCCCCCCGGGGCCCGACCGGACTACACCTTC.

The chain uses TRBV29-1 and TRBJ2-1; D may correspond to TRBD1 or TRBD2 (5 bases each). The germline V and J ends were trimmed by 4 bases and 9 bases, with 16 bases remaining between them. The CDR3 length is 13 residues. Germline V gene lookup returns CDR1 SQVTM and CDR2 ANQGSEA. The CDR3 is CSVVGDFDSEQFF. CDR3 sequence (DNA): TGCAGCGTTGTGGGGGATTTCGACAGTGAGCAGTTCTTC.

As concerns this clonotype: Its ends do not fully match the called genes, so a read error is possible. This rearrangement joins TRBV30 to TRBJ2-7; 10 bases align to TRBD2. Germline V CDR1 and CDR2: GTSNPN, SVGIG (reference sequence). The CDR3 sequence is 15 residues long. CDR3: CAWSAQSGRANEHYF. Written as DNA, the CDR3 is TGTGCCTGGAGTGCCCAGAGCGGGAGGGCCAACGAGCACTACTTC.

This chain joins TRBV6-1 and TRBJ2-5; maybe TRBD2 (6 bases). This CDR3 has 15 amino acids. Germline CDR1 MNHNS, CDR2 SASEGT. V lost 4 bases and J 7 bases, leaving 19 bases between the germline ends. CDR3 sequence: CASSASPGLPRTQYF. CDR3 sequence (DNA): TGTGCCAGCAGTGCATCCCCGGGACTGCCTCGGACCCAGTACTTC.

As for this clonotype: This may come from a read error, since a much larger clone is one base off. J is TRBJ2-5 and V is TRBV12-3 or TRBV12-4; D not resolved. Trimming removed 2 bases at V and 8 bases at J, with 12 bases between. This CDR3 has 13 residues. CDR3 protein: CASSLTASDTQYF. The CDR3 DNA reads TGTGCCAGCAGTTTAACAGCTTCAGATACCCAGTACTTC.

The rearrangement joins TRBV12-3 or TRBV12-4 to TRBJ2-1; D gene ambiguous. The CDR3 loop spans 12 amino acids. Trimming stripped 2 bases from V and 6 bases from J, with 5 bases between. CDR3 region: CASSLLVNEQFF. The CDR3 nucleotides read TGTGCCAGCAGTTTACTCGTCAATGAGCAGTTCTTC.

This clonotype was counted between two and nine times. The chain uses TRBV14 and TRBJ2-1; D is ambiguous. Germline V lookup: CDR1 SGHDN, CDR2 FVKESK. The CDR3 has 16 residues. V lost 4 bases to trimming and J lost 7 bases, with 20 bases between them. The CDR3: CASSPERTSHWNEQFF. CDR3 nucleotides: TGTGCCAGCAGCCCCGAACGGACGAGTCACTGGAATGAGCAGTTCTTC.

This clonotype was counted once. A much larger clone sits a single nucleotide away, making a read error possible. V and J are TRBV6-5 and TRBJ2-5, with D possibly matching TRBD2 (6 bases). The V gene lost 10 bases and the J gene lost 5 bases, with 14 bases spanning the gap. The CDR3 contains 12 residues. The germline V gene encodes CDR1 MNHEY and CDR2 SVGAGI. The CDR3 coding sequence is TGTGCCACCCGTCGGGGGATCGAGACCCAGTACTTC. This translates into CATRRGIETQYF.

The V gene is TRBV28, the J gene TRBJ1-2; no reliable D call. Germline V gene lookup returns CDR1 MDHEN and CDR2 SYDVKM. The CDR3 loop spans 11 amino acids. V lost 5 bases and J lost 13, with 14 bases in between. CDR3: CASSRRGKGTF. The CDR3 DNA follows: TGTGCCAGCAGTCGCCGTGGAAAGGGCACCTTC.

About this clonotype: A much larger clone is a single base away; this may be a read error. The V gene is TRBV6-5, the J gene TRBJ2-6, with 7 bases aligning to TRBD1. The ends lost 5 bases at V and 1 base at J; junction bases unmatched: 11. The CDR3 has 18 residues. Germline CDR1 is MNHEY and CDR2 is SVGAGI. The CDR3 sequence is CASSRRDSGPSGANVLTF. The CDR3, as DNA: TGTGCCAGCAGTAGAAGGGACAGCGGTCCATCTGGGGCCAACGTCCTGACTTTC.